The 8 T cell receptor beta chains listed next were all sequenced from one sample in a study of cytomegalovirus exposure and HLA in healthy donors. Profiling relied on immunoSEQ multiplex PCR, and the TCRdb table lists in-frame clones only, not all of them. The sample yields 56,000 or so clones, over 85% seen once. Sequencing input: PBMCs. The receptor source for this set is a man aged 18-30 years in good health and CMV-seronegative.

The chain carries TRBV10-3 and TRBJ2-7, with TRBD2 matching over 11 bases. The V and J ends lost 7 bases and 5 bases, in that order; junction bases with no gene match: 10. The germline V gene has CDR1 ENHRY and CDR2 SYGVKD. The CDR3 is made up of 15 amino acids. Written as DNA, the CDR3 is TGTGCCATCAAGGACCCCCTAGCGGGAGGCGACGAGCAGTACTTC. Amino acid sequence: CAIKDPLAGGDEQYF.

V is TRBV7-2 and J is TRBJ2-1, with 10 positions matching TRBD1. Trimming at V came to 4 bases and at J to 0 bases, leaving 6 bases not matched to a gene. Germline V gene sequence: CDR1 SGHTA, CDR2 FQGNSA. The CDR3 runs to 17 residues. Here the CDR3 DNA reads TGTGCCAGCAGCTACTCCGGGACAGGGGTCTCCTACAATGAGCAGTTCTTC. Protein product: CASSYSGTGVSYNEQFF.

The CDR3 nucleotides read TGTGCCAGCAGCCCCTTCACCGGGGAGCTGTTTTTT. Protein sequence: CASSPFTGELFF. This chain uses TRBV7-2 with TRBJ2-2, with no clear D. The CDR3 covers 12 residues. V was clipped by 5 bases and J by 4 bases, with 5 bases between them. Per germline, CDR1 SGHTA and CDR2 FQGNSA.

The CDR3 sequence is CASSSGLLASNEQFF. CDR3 DNA sequence: TGTGCCAGCAGCTCCGGGTTACTAGCGAGCAATGAGCAGTTCTTC. J is TRBJ2-1 and V is TRBV11-1; 7 bases align to TRBD2. Germline CDR1 SGHAT, CDR2 FQDESV (reference sequence). The CDR3 is 15 residues long. The ends lost 4 bases at V and 6 bases at J; junction bases unmatched: 9.

In nucleotides, the CDR3 is TGTGCCAGCAGCTTAGCGGCTAGCGGGAGGGCCTACGAGCAGTACTTC. Protein: CASSLAASGRAYEQYF. V and J are TRBV11-2 and TRBJ2-7; 12 bases fit TRBD2. CDR1 and CDR2 from the germline V gene are SGHAT and FQNNGV. The junction had 3 bases not matched to a gene; V was cut back by 1 base and J by 2 bases. This CDR3 region has 16 residues.

This chain links TRBV5-4 with TRBJ2-7; TRBD1 matches at 9 bases. The CDR3 loop spans 15 amino acids. Germline V CDR1 and CDR2: SGHNT, YYREEE (reference sequence). Trimming removed 4 bases from V and 0 bases from J; junction bases left unmatched: 5. The CDR3 bases are TGTGCCAGCAGCGTCCGGGACAGGGCCTCCTACGAGCAGTACTTC. As protein: CASSVRDRASYEQYF.

The chain recombines TRBV4-3 with TRBJ1-3; D is perhaps TRBD1 (5 bases). V lost 0 bases, J lost 3 bases, and 9 bases lay in between. The length of the CDR3 is 15 residues. CDR1 and CDR2 from the germline V gene are LGHNA and YSLEER. The CDR3 reads CASSQEPRVGNTIYF. In DNA, the CDR3 is TGCGCCAGCAGCCAAGAGCCCAGGGTTGGAAACACCATATATTTT.

V usage is TRBV28 and J usage is TRBJ2-7; tentative D call: TRBD1 (5 bases). With 7 bases removed from V and 4 bases from J, the gap between germline ends came to 14 bases. There are 13 residues in the CDR3. In germline, CDR1 is MDHEN, CDR2 SYDVKM. CDR3 amino acids: CASTQGTLYEQYF. Here the CDR3 DNA reads TGTGCCAGCACCCAGGGAACCCTTTACGAGCAGTACTTC.